This TCR beta chain is from a study of blood T cell repertoires in COVID-19. The overall study: Acute-phase and convalescent COVID-19 samples originated in the United States, Italy and Spain. PBMCs, B-cell-depleted T cells, or T cells were the source of the cDNA or gDNA that made up the material.

Germline V gene lookup returns CDR1 LNHDA and CDR2 SQIVND (reference sequence). This CDR3 has 15 residues. The junction had 7 bases not matched to a gene; V was cut back by 5 bases and J by 8 bases. Source study methods: Reference gene primers were amplified, and this amplification served to estimate nucleated cell counts. The data were produced by immunoSEQ multiplex PCR, yet TCRdb's version contains in-frame clones alone and is incomplete. The V and J calls and clone size are taken from that table; D and trimming were inferred from the DNA. Of under 250,000 clones listed, around 80% were seen once; the top ten hold roughly 12%.

Sequenced sample: peripheral blood. The V call is TRBV19, the J call TRBJ2-1; TRBD2 matches 12 bases. The TCR was taken from a woman aged 40 to 55 with acute or convalescent COVID-19. The CDR3 spells CASSSGLAGIHEQFF. The CDR3 region has the DNA TGTGCCAGTAGTTCTGGACTAGCGGGAATCCATGAGCAGTTCTTC.